The 29 T cell receptor beta chains below all came from one sample that was sequenced in a study of metastatic and nonmetastatic thyroid tumors. Thyroid surgery was performed in patients who had received no treatment beforehand. TCRdb reanalyzed the PCR reads via MiXCR. Among some 6,900 clones listed, 3% to 3.5% were seen once. Sequenced sample: tumor tissue. The receptor set was obtained from a female donor with papillary thyroid cancer or a benign thyroid nodule (not recorded which). Some clones in this sample may be carry-over from other donors' samples.

The rearrangement uses TRBV27 and TRBJ1-2, with 9 positions matching TRBD1. This CDR3 is built from 14 residues. Trimming took 5 bases from V and 3 from J; bases not matched to a gene: 4. The V gene's germline CDR1 is MNHEY and CDR2 SMNVEV (reference sequence). CDR3 coding DNA: TGTGCCAGCAGTGACAGGGGGTGGTACTATGGCTACACCTTC. This encodes CASSDRGWYYGYTF.

This clone was detected many times. The chain couples TRBV2 to TRBJ2-7; 11 bases are shared with TRBD2. Looked up from germline, CDR1 is SNHLY and CDR2 is FYNNEI. J was trimmed by 4 bases and V by 6 bases; bases with no gene match: 8. The CDR3 totals 15 residues. CDR3 region: CASSVAGGPLYEQYF. The CDR3 coding sequence is TGTGCCAGCAGCGTAGCGGGAGGGCCCCTATACGAGCAGTACTTC.

This clone is judged medium-sized. The CDR3, as DNA: TGTGCCAGCAGCACCTCGACAGGGGAGGACCAGCCCCAGCATTTT. This translates into CASSTSTGEDQPQHF. The chain joins TRBV27 to TRBJ1-5; 8 bases are a match to TRBD1. Germline V CDR1 and CDR2: MNHEY, SMNVEV (reference sequence). This CDR3 has 15 amino acids. With 6 bases clipped from V and 7 bases from J, the junction kept 11 bases outside the gene matches.

By proportion, this clone is medium-sized. The rearrangement uses TRBV19 and TRBJ1-4; D may be TRBD1 (6 bases). The CDR3 is made up of 15 amino acids. The V gene lost 5 bases and the J gene lost 7 bases, with 17 bases spanning the gap. Germline V CDR1 and CDR2: LNHDA, SQIVND (reference sequence). The CDR3 loop reads CASSLQGRDVEKLFF. The CDR3 nucleotides read TGTGCCAGTAGTCTTCAGGGGCGGGATGTTGAAAAACTGTTTTTT.

This clone has a count of ten or more. The junction does not match germline at one end; this may be a read error. This sample includes further DNA sequences coding for the same CDR3. This chain uses TRBV28 with TRBJ2-3; possibly TRBD1 for D (6 bases). The CDR3 has 14 amino acids. Germline-derived CDR1 and CDR2 are MDHEN and SYDVKM. The CDR3 nucleotides are TGCGCCAGCACCCAGGGGCGAAGCACAGATACGCAGTATTTT. Translating it yields CASTQGRSTDTQYF.

This clone is medium-sized within its sample. The J gene is TRBJ1-1, the V gene TRBV12-5; D might be TRBD1 (5 bases). This CDR3 is 13 amino acids long. The germline V gene has CDR1 LGHNT and CDR2 FRNRAP. V dropped 5 bases and J dropped 4 bases, with 11 bases sitting between them. The chain's CDR3 is CASGGPGGTEAFF. The CDR3 DNA follows: TGTGCTAGTGGTGGCCCTGGGGGCACTGAAGCTTTCTTT.

This clone is labeled as large. The chain employs TRBV6-2 or TRBV6-3 and TRBJ2-7; the match to TRBD2 covers 9 bases. The CDR3 extends over 15 amino acids. The germline V gene encodes CDR1 MNHEY and CDR2 SVGEGT. V was pared by 2 bases and J by 9 bases, with 11 bases of the junction left unmatched. CDR3 coding DNA: TGTGCCAGCAGTTACCGGGGTAGCGGGAGTTCGGGGCAGTACTTC. It translates to CASSYRGSGSSGQYF.

Judged by abundance, this clone is medium-sized. V usage is TRBV4-2 and J usage is TRBJ1-5, with D possibly matching TRBD1 (5 bases). The CDR3 extends over 16 amino acids. CDR1 and CDR2 from the germline V gene are LGHNA and YNFKEQ. V lost 0 bases and J lost 6, with 15 bases in between. In DNA, the CDR3 is TGTGCCAGCAGCCAAGAGGCAGGGAATCCAGGTCAGCCCCAGCATTTT. As protein: CASSQEAGNPGQPQHF.

This clone was counted at least ten times. A much larger clone sits a single nucleotide away, making a read error possible. Other DNA sequences in this sample translate to the same CDR3. The CDR3 protein is CASSLAGAYEQYF. CDR3 in DNA: TGTGCCAGCAGCCTAGCGGGGGCCTACGAGCAGTACTTC. The chain recombines TRBV7-2 with TRBJ2-7; 10 positions agree with TRBD2. Germline values: CDR1 SGHTA, CDR2 FQGNSA. The CDR3 is 13 amino acids.

By frequency in the sample, this clone is medium-sized (0.01 to 0.1%). The gene calls are TRBV12-3 or TRBV12-4 and TRBJ1-1, with 11 bases that match TRBD1. Trimming removed 2 bases from V and 3 bases from J; junction bases left unmatched: 2. The CDR3 totals 15 residues. The CDR3 spells CASSLWGQGDTEAFF. The DNA for the CDR3 is TGTGCCAGCAGTTTATGGGGACAGGGGGACACTGAAGCTTTCTTT.

This clone was recorded many times. The chain has TRBV4-1 and TRBJ2-5; 8 bases agree with TRBD1. The V and J ends lost 3 bases and 1 base, in that order; junction bases with no gene match: 16. CDR3 length: 19 amino acids. Germline V gene lookup returns CDR1 MGHRA and CDR2 YSYEKL. CDR3 DNA sequence: TGCGCCAGCAGCCAGGGAAGAGGGCAGACAGGGGCGATCCAAGAGACCCAGTACTTC. It encodes CASSQGRGQTGAIQETQYF.

This clone was recorded many times. The gene calls are TRBV7-9 and TRBJ2-3; D uncertain. The germline gives CDR1 SEHNR, CDR2 FQNEAQ (reference sequence). CDR3 size: 12 residues. V was shortened by 4 bases and J by 0 bases, with 2 bases between the two germline ends. The chain's CDR3 is CASSSSTDTQYF. Written as DNA, the CDR3 is TGTGCCAGCAGCTCTAGCACAGATACGCAGTATTTT.

This clone was picked up many times. The chain has TRBV5-4 and TRBJ2-7; TRBD2 matches 9 bases. This CDR3 comprises 15 residues. Germline V gene data show CDR1 as SGHNT and CDR2 as YYREEE (reference sequence). V was clipped by 2 bases and J by 1 base; unmatched bases: 4. This CDR3 reads CASSFAGGPSYEQYF. CDR3 nucleotide sequence: TGTGCCAGCAGCTTTGCGGGAGGGCCTTCCTACGAGCAGTACTTC.

In its sample, this clone ranks as medium-sized. This rearrangement joins TRBV5-1 to TRBJ1-1; 8 nucleotides align to TRBD1. Per germline, CDR1 SGHRS and CDR2 YFSETQ. Germline trimming cut 2 bases from V and 4 bases from J; bases unmatched to any gene: 10. The CDR3 has 16 amino acids. CDR3 sequence reads: CASSLNRGGTGTEAFF. The DNA of the CDR3 is TGCGCCAGCAGCTTAAACAGGGGGGGCACGGGCACTGAAGCTTTCTTT.

The rearrangement links TRBV11-2 to TRBJ2-1; TRBD2 matches at 11 bases. V dropped 4 bases and J dropped 5; count of bases not matched to a gene: 1. The CDR3 contains 14 residues. From germline, CDR1 is SGHAT and CDR2 FQNNGV. DNA for the CDR3: TGTGCCAGCAGCTGGACTAGCGGGCACAATGAGCAGTTCTTC. Its translation is CASSWTSGHNEQFF.

In its sample, this clone is large (0.1 to 1%). This chain joins TRBV13 and TRBJ2-7, with D tentatively TRBD1 or TRBD2 (5 bases each). Trimming took 2 bases from V and 2 from J, leaving 10 bases between them. In germline, CDR1 is PRHDT, CDR2 FYEKMQ (reference sequence). The CDR3 sequence is 14 residues long. The CDR3 here is CASSLRGVAYEQYF. CDR3 sequence (DNA): TGTGCCAGCAGCTTAAGGGGAGTAGCCTACGAGCAGTACTTC.

This clone has a count of ten or more. The chain employs TRBV2 and TRBJ2-5; 7 bases line up with TRBD1. The ends lost 1 base at V and 1 base at J; junction bases unmatched: 3. Germline-derived CDR1 and CDR2 are SNHLY and FYNNEI. The CDR3 consists of 15 residues. CDR3 sequence: CASSEDGQVQETQYF. CDR3 sequence (DNA): TGTGCCAGCAGTGAAGATGGACAGGTCCAAGAGACCCAGTACTTC.

By its share, this clone is medium-sized. The gene calls are TRBV6-1 and TRBJ2-5; D call uncertain. The V gene's germline CDR1 is MNHNS and CDR2 SASEGT. Trimming took 3 bases from V and 5 from J, leaving 10 bases between them. The CDR3 runs to 13 residues. The CDR3 loop is CASSDRRAETQYF. The CDR3 DNA follows: TGTGCCAGCAGTGACAGGCGAGCCGAGACCCAGTACTTC.

This clone was observed many times. The rearrangement joins TRBV18 to TRBJ1-1; D gene uncertain. Trimming took off 3 bases at V and 0 bases at J, with 8 bases between the two ends. Per germline, CDR1 KGHSH and CDR2 LQKENI. The CDR3 length is 14 residues. The CDR3: CASSPVSLNTEAFF. The CDR3 region has the DNA TGTGCCAGCTCACCTGTCAGCTTGAACACTGAAGCTTTCTTT.

This clone was detected ten times or more. V usage is TRBV30 and J usage is TRBJ1-3; D not certain. Deletions cut 0 bases from V and 4 bases from J, with 4 bases between. Germline values: CDR1 GTSNPN, CDR2 SVGIG (reference sequence). This CDR3 has 12 amino acids. CDR3: CAWSVEGNTIYF. CDR3 sequence (DNA): TGTGCCTGGAGTGTAGAGGGAAACACCATATATTTT.

This clone was seen ten or more times. This sequence joins TRBV7-3 and TRBJ2-1, with 11 nucleotides matching TRBD2. Trimming removed 1 base from V and 8 bases from J; junction bases left unmatched: 7. From germline, CDR1 is SGHTA and CDR2 FQGTGA. The CDR3 is 16 amino acids. This CDR3 is CASSLKTSGRGYEQFF. The CDR3, as DNA: TGTGCCAGCAGCTTAAAAACTAGCGGGAGAGGCTATGAGCAGTTCTTC.

Sample share makes this clone medium-sized (0.01 to 0.1%). The chain is built from TRBV6-1 and TRBJ1-2; D possibly corresponds to TRBD1 (5 bases). The germline V and J ends were trimmed by 6 bases and 8 bases, with 22 bases remaining between them. The CDR3 is 15 residues long. Germline V gene data show CDR1 as MNHNS and CDR2 as SASEGT. The CDR3 DNA reads as TGTGCCAGCAGCCCTCGGGGCGAAGCTCTTATGGGCTACACCTTC. It codes for CASSPRGEALMGYTF.

This clone was seen repeatedly, ten times or more. The chain recombines TRBV18 with TRBJ2-2, with D perhaps assigned TRBD1 or TRBD2 (5 bases each). The V end was cut by 5 bases, the J end by 2 bases, with 21 bases between. CDR1 KGHSH and CDR2 LQKENI come from the germline V gene. The CDR3 is made up of 18 amino acids. The CDR3 DNA sequence: TGTGCCAGCTCATCACTCTCCGCCGGCCGGGGCAACACCGGGGAGCTGTTTTTT. It translates to CASSSLSAGRGNTGELFF.

V gene TRBV7-8 combines with J gene TRBJ2-7; TRBD1 matches 9 bases. The length of the CDR3 is 15 residues. Germline CDR1 SGHVS, CDR2 FQNEAQ. Unmatched junction bases numbered 7, after V lost 4 bases and J lost 3 bases. Written as DNA, the CDR3 is TGTGCCAGCAGCTCCAGAGGGACAGGGATCTACGAGCAGTACTTC. It encodes CASSSRGTGIYEQYF.

There are many counts of this clone. The chain is built from TRBV7-6 and TRBJ2-7, with D hard to call. Trimming took off 3 bases at V and 0 bases at J, with 12 bases between the two ends. The CDR3 runs 15 residues. Germline CDR1 reads SGHVS; CDR2 reads FNYEAQ. The chain's CDR3 is CASSFGLGSSYEQYF. The CDR3 region has the DNA TGTGCCAGCAGCTTCGGTTTGGGCAGCTCCTACGAGCAGTACTTC.

In its sample, this clone ranks as medium-sized (0.01 to 0.1%). The V call is TRBV4-1, the J call TRBJ2-1; perhaps TRBD2 as D (5 bases). Per germline, CDR1 MGHRA and CDR2 YSYEKL. Trimming removed 6 bases from V and 3 bases from J, with 12 bases in between. This CDR3 has 14 residues. CDR3 in DNA: TGCGCCAGCAGGGTAGGGAGCGGCTACAATGAGCAGTTCTTC. Translating it yields CASRVGSGYNEQFF.

This clone was counted between two and nine times. Possible read error: a much larger clone is one base away. This likely comes from a read error, as the CDR3 has no conserved phenylalanine or tryptophan at its end. The chain joins TRBV9 to TRBJ2-3; no firm D call. The J call may be mistaken, given a closer DNA end match to TRBJ1-5. The CDR3 extends over 15 amino acids. In germline, CDR1 is SGDLS, CDR2 YYNGEE. In DNA form, the CDR3 reads TGTGCCAGCAGTTCCGGGATTACACTCACAGATACGCAGCATCTT. It yields the protein CASSSGITLTDTQHL.

Concerning this clone: The CDR3 does not close with the conserved phenylalanine or tryptophan, likely indicating a read error. J is TRBJ2-1 and V is TRBV19; TRBD2 agrees at 11 bases. V was pared by 6 bases and J by 4 bases, with 5 bases of the junction left unmatched. Germline lookup yields CDR1 LNHDA and CDR2 SQIVND (reference sequence). This CDR3 is 15 amino acids long. CDR3 nucleotide sequence: TGTGCCAGTAGACCGGGACTAGCGGCTTACAATGAGCAGTTCGTC. Encoded protein: CASRPGLAAYNEQFV.

There are many counts of this clone. The chain uses TRBV7-9 and TRBJ1-3; D is undetermined. Germline V gene sequence: CDR1 SEHNR, CDR2 FQNEAQ (reference sequence). V was pared by 5 bases and J by 3 bases, with 8 bases between. The CDR3 spans 13 residues. CDR3 nucleotide sequence: TGTGCCAGCAGCCCGGGCTTTGGAAACACCATATATTTT. It specifies CASSPGFGNTIYF.